What follows are 29 T cell receptor beta chains derived from one specimen sequenced in a study of OX40 agonist ivuxolimab in advanced cancers. The table came from immunoSEQ multiplex PCR; TCRdb's copy has only in-frame clones and leaves some out. The sample holds more than 40,000 clones; 82% are singletons and the top ten take 1.5% to 2%. This material consisted of CD4+ or CD8+ T cells sorted from blood, taken in a trial of the OX40 agonist ivuxolimab. These receptors all stem from an adult with an advanced solid tumor such as melanoma, head and neck, liver or kidney cancer.

The chain employs TRBV10-3 and TRBJ2-4; a weak D match, TRBD2 (6 bases). This CDR3 spans 13 amino acids. Between the trimmed V and J ends, which lost 11 bases and 4 bases, there was a span of 15 bases. The V gene's germline CDR1 is ENHRY and CDR2 SYGVKD. The CDR3 nucleotides are TGTGCCTCCTGTGGGGACTCGAAAAACATTCAGTACTTC. Translation gives CASCGDSKNIQYF.

V and J are TRBV6-1 and TRBJ2-1, with TRBD2 identical over 10 bases. With V trimmed by 4 bases and J by 7 bases, 7 bases remained unmatched. This CDR3 is built from 15 residues. Germline values: CDR1 MNHNS, CDR2 SASEGT. The DNA of the CDR3 is TGTGCCAGCAGTGGCTATAGCGGGGGGCGGAATGAGCAGTTCTTC. Protein product: CASSGYSGGRNEQFF.

The chain couples TRBV10-1 to TRBJ2-5; 10 bases align to TRBD2. Trimming took 4 bases from V and 2 from J; bases not matched to a gene: 4. Germline assignment: CDR1 WNHNN and CDR2 SYGVQD (reference sequence). This CDR3 has 15 amino acids. The CDR3 DNA sequence: TGCGCCAGCAGTGCGGCTAGCGGGGGACAAGAGACCCAGTACTTC. Protein sequence: CASSAASGGQETQYF.

The V and J genes are TRBV19 and TRBJ2-2; no firm D call. The V end lost 1 base, the J end lost 1 base, and 7 bases lay between the germline ends. Germline V lookup: CDR1 LNHDA, CDR2 SQIVND (reference sequence). CDR3 length: 15 residues. CDR3 nucleotides: TGTGCCAGTAGTATAGTAGTCGGGAACACCGGGGAGCTGTTTTTT. Translated: CASSIVVGNTGELFF. Looking up the rest from reference TRBV19 and TRBJ2-2 gives the full variable domain: DGGITQSPKYLFRKEGQNVTLSCEQNLNHDAMYWYRQDPGQGLRLIYYSQIVNDFQKGDIAEGYSVSREKKESFPLTVTSAQKNPTAFYLCASSIVVGNTGELFFGEGSRLTVL.

The rearrangement links TRBV2 to TRBJ1-6, with D maybe TRBD1 (5 bases). CDR1 is SNHLY and CDR2 is FYNNEI in the germline V gene. Trimming took 2 bases from V and 9 from J, leaving 11 bases between them. This CDR3 region has 14 residues. The CDR3 region has the DNA TGTGCCAGCAGTGAACCAGGGTTTTCTTCACCCCTCCACTTT. Translated: CASSEPGFSSPLHF.

This clone was recorded only once. J is TRBJ1-1 and V is TRBV5-1; the D gene is possibly TRBD1 (5 bases). From germline, CDR1 is SGHRS and CDR2 YFSETQ. V was trimmed by 6 bases and J by 1 base, leaving 16 bases between them. The CDR3 is 15 residues long. CDR3 amino acids: CASTPLGHRNTEAFF. The CDR3 coding sequence is TGCGCCAGCACCCCACTCGGACACCGGAACACTGAAGCTTTCTTT. The whole variable domain, filled in from reference TRBV5-1 and TRBJ1-1, reads KAGVTQTPRYLIKTRGQQVTLSCSPISGHRSVSWYQQTPGQGLQFLFEYFSETQRNKGNFPGRFSGRQFSNSRSEMNVSTLELGDSALYLCASTPLGHRNTEAFFGQGTRLTVV.

This sequence joins TRBV7-3 and TRBJ2-3; TRBD2 is a possible D gene (6 bases). Deletions cut 2 bases from V and 4 bases from J, with 10 bases between. There are 14 residues in the CDR3. CDR1 and CDR2 (germline): SGHTA, FQGTGA. The DNA for the CDR3 is TGTGCCAGCAGCTTAGGAGGGGCCCCAGATACGCAGTATTTT. This codes for CASSLGGAPDTQYF.

V gene TRBV9 combines with J gene TRBJ2-2; 8 positions agree with TRBD1. This CDR3 comprises 17 residues. Trimming removed 0 bases from V and 1 base from J; junction bases left unmatched: 5. The germline gives CDR1 SGDLS, CDR2 YYNGEE. CDR3 bases: TGTGCCAGCAGCGTAGGCCCCGACAGGGGGAACACCGGGGAGCTGTTTTTT. Protein sequence: CASSVGPDRGNTGELFF.

J is TRBJ2-3 and V is TRBV25-1; D is unclear. V was trimmed by 1 base and J by 2 bases, leaving 7 bases between them. Germline V CDR1 and CDR2: MGHDK, SYGVNS. The CDR3 has 14 residues. Here the CDR3 DNA reads TGTGCCAGCAGTGAATGGGGAAACACAGATACGCAGTATTTT. It is translated as CASSEWGNTDTQYF.

The V gene is TRBV14, the J gene TRBJ2-3; D might be TRBD1 (5 bases). The CDR3 totals 14 residues. Germline lookup yields CDR1 SGHDN and CDR2 FVKESK. With 4 bases removed from V and 2 bases from J, the gap between germline ends came to 10 bases. The CDR3 DNA follows: TGTGCCAGCAGCCGGACAATTGCCACAGATACGCAGTATTTT. Protein: CASSRTIATDTQYF.

This clone was detected a few times. The chain uses TRBV6-1 and TRBJ1-6, with D possibly being TRBD1 (6 bases). Trimming pared 10 bases from V and 0 bases from J, leaving 13 bases between. The CDR3 is 15 residues long. Germline CDR1 and CDR2: MNHNS and SASEGT. CDR3 bases: TGTGCCATCGCACAGGGAAGCTCCTATAATTCACCCCTCCACTTT. Protein sequence: CAIAQGSSYNSPLHF.

This chain connects TRBV7-2 to TRBJ1-6, with D possibly being TRBD1 (6 bases). This CDR3 spans 16 amino acids. Germline assignment: CDR1 SGHTA and CDR2 FQGNSA. The V gene lost 5 bases and the J gene lost 6 bases, with 17 bases spanning the gap. CDR3 DNA sequence: TGTGCCAGCAGCCGCAGACTGACAGGCGGTAATTCACCCCTCCACTTT. Translated: CASSRRLTGGNSPLHF.

The chain links TRBV7-3 to TRBJ2-3, with D hard to call. Trimming stripped 5 bases from V and 4 bases from J, with 13 bases between. CDR3 size: 14 residues. Germline V gene lookup returns CDR1 SGHTA and CDR2 FQGTGA. The CDR3 reads CASSPGSSADTQYF. The CDR3 DNA is TGTGCCAGCAGCCCGGGTAGCAGCGCAGATACGCAGTATTTT.

The V gene is TRBV4-1, the J gene TRBJ1-2; TRBD1 might be the D (6 bases). The V end lost 2 bases, the J end lost 4 bases, and 11 bases lay between the germline ends. Germline CDR1 and CDR2: MGHRA and YSYEKL. This CDR3 is 14 amino acids long. CDR3: CASSQPGVLYGYTF. In DNA form, the CDR3 reads TGCGCCAGCAGCCAACCAGGGGTCCTCTATGGCTACACCTTC.

This clone has only a few counts. The V call is TRBV30, the J call TRBJ1-2, with D hard to call. CDR1 and CDR2 from the germline V gene are GTSNPN and SVGIG (reference sequence). V dropped 2 bases and J dropped 0 bases, with 13 bases sitting between them. The CDR3 totals 15 residues. DNA for the CDR3: TGTGCCTGGAGTTTACGACGGCCACCTAACTATGGCTACACCTTC. This codes for CAWSLRRPPNYGYTF. Together with reference TRBV30 and TRBJ1-2, the CDR3 gives the full variable domain: SQTIHQWPATLVQPVGSPLSLECTVEGTSNPNLYWYRQAAGRGLQLLFYSVGIGQISSEVPQNLSASRPQDRQFILSSKKLLLSDSGFYLCAWSLRRPPNYGYTFGSGTRLTVV.

This sequence joins TRBV5-4 and TRBJ1-6, with 12 bases fitting TRBD1. The CDR3 length is 15 residues. V gave up 2 bases and J gave up 13 bases; unmatched junction bases: 7. In germline, CDR1 is SGHNT, CDR2 YYREEE (reference sequence). The DNA of the CDR3 is TGTGCCAGCAGCTTTCCGGGACAGGGGGCTCAGCCCCTCCACTTT. As protein: CASSFPGQGAQPLHF.

The chain is built from TRBV7-9 and TRBJ1-4, with D perhaps matching TRBD1 (6 bases). V was pared by 2 bases and J by 7 bases, with 14 bases between. Germline CDR1 SEHNR, CDR2 FQNEAQ (reference sequence). The CDR3 is made up of 15 amino acids. CDR3 protein: CASSLQGHRGEKLFF. CDR3 DNA: TGTGCCAGCAGCTTACAGGGGCACCGTGGTGAAAAACTGTTTTTT.

This chain uses TRBV19 with TRBJ2-1; 9 bases fit TRBD1. V lost 7 bases and J lost 4; bases outside the gene matches: 8. The CDR3 has 15 residues. Germline V gene lookup returns CDR1 LNHDA and CDR2 SQIVND (reference sequence). The CDR3 loop reads CASTAEQGAYNEQFF. CDR3 DNA sequence: TGTGCCAGTACAGCCGAACAGGGGGCGTACAATGAGCAGTTCTTC.

The V call is TRBV10-3, the J call TRBJ1-2, with 9 bases identical to TRBD1. The CDR3 runs to 15 residues. Germline V gene data show CDR1 as ENHRY and CDR2 as SYGVKD. Trimming cost V 3 bases and J 7 bases; bases outside gene matches: 9. The CDR3 DNA follows: TGTGCCATCAGTGATTGGACAGGGGCCGGGACTGGCTACACCTTC. Encoded protein: CAISDWTGAGTGYTF.

In DNA, the CDR3 is TGCAGTGCTCCCGGACAGGGGGTGGCTTTCTTT. This translates into CSAPGQGVAFF. The chain has TRBV20-1 and TRBJ1-1; 10 bases map to TRBD1. CDR1 is DFQATT, CDR2 SNEGSKA, per germline (reference sequence). This CDR3 comprises 11 residues. V trimming: 5 bases; J trimming: 11 bases; junction bases outside the gene matches: 5.

The rearrangement uses TRBV6-5 and TRBJ1-2, with unresolved D. V was clipped by 5 bases and J by 7 bases, with 8 bases between them. The CDR3 consists of 11 residues. Per germline, CDR1 MNHEY and CDR2 SVGAGI. This chain's CDR3 is CASSTEGGYTF. The CDR3 DNA reads as TGTGCCAGCAGTACCGAGGGTGGCTACACCTTC.

This chain connects TRBV4-1 to TRBJ1-4, with 8 bases that match TRBD1. CDR1 and CDR2 (germline): MGHRA, YSYEKL. The CDR3 extends over 19 amino acids. The junction had 14 bases not matched to a gene; V was cut back by 0 bases and J by 5 bases. The CDR3 region has the DNA TGCGCCAGCAGCCAAGATCCGGGACAGGTCGCCAAAGGAAATGAAAAACTGTTTTTT. Translating gives CASSQDPGQVAKGNEKLFF.

The J gene is TRBJ1-5, the V gene TRBV30; TRBD1 matches at 7 bases. The junction had 4 bases not matched to a gene; V was cut back by 5 bases and J by 6 bases. Germline V lookup: CDR1 GTSNPN, CDR2 SVGIG (reference sequence). CDR3 length: 12 residues. CDR3 protein: CAWRQGSQPQHF. Here the CDR3 DNA reads TGTGCCTGGCGACAGGGTAGTCAGCCCCAGCATTTT.

The gene calls are TRBV4-1 and TRBJ1-4; D gene uncertain. CDR3 length: 16 residues. V lost 0 bases to trimming and J lost 0 bases, with 8 bases between them. CDR1 and CDR2 (germline): MGHRA, YSYEKL. The DNA for the CDR3 is TGCGCCAGCAGCCAAGACAACCCGACAACTAATGAAAAACTGTTTTTT. This gives the protein CASSQDNPTTNEKLFF.

The chain has TRBV27 and TRBJ1-5, with 9 positions matching TRBD1. This CDR3 comprises 16 residues. The germline CDR1 and CDR2 sequences are MNHEY and SMNVEV (reference sequence). The ends lost 4 bases at V and 6 bases at J; junction bases unmatched: 10. CDR3 protein: CASSSIGQGWAQPQHF. DNA of the CDR3: TGTGCCAGCAGTTCAATTGGACAGGGGTGGGCTCAGCCCCAGCATTTT.

The rearrangement uses TRBV19 and TRBJ2-1, with TRBD2 as a possible D gene (6 bases). Trimming left V 5 bases short and J 8 bases short, with 16 bases between. Germline V CDR1 and CDR2: LNHDA, SQIVND (reference sequence). CDR3 length equals 14 residues. CDR3 residues: CASSSRGSGDEQFF. For the CDR3, the DNA is TGTGCCAGTAGTTCCCGGGGTAGCGGCGATGAGCAGTTCTTC.

The chain is built from TRBV30 and TRBJ2-1, with 9 bases lining up with TRBD1. V shed 0 bases, J shed 5 bases, and the junction held 8 bases outside the gene matches. Germline V gives CDR1 GTSNPN, CDR2 SVGIG (reference sequence). The CDR3 totals 16 residues. The DNA for the CDR3 is TGTGCCTGGAGTGTCCAACGGGGACAGGGTAACAATGAGCAGTTCTTC. It is translated as CAWSVQRGQGNNEQFF. The full variable domain, in which reference TRBV30 and TRBJ2-1 provide the parts outside the CDR3, is SQTIHQWPATLVQPVGSPLSLECTVEGTSNPNLYWYRQAAGRGLQLLFYSVGIGQISSEVPQNLSASRPQDRQFILSSKKLLLSDSGFYLCAWSVQRGQGNNEQFFGPGTRLTVL.

The V gene is TRBV19, the J gene TRBJ1-4; TRBD1 is a possible D gene (6 bases). There are 14 residues in the CDR3. V lost 9 bases and J 8 bases, leaving 19 bases between the germline ends. The germline V gene has CDR1 LNHDA and CDR2 SQIVND (reference sequence). The CDR3 bases are TGTGCCAGCAGTCGAGGGGGACTCGGGGAAAAACTGTTTTTT. Encoded protein: CASSRGGLGEKLFF.

V usage is TRBV27 and J usage is TRBJ1-2; D call uncertain. V lost 2 bases, J lost 4 bases, and 8 bases lay in between. Germline V CDR1 and CDR2: MNHEY, SMNVEV (reference sequence). This CDR3 spans 13 amino acids. This CDR3 is CASSLRESYGYTF. CDR3 nucleotide sequence: TGTGCCAGCAGTTTACGTGAAAGCTATGGCTACACCTTC.